This T cell receptor (beta chain) derives from a study of cytomegalovirus exposure and HLA in healthy donors. Each of the donors was a healthy bone marrow donor. PCR amplification relied on 60 Vbeta primers (plus 13 Jbeta primers). Produced via immunoSEQ multiplex PCR; TCRdb's table is partial and in-frame only. The sample comprises over 80,000 clones, approximately 73% of which are singletons, and 3.5% to 4.5% rests with the top ten. Germline V gene data show CDR1 as SGHRS and CDR2 as YFSETQ. Trimming removed 7 bases from V and 1 base from J; junction bases left unmatched: 5. The CDR3 runs 16 residues. A single count supports this clone. The antigen is unknown. Findings and caveats of the study: While the bulk of TCR sequences proved rare, some public TCRs turned up in many donors. Because they were indistinguishable, some V segments, including TRBV6-2 and TRBV6-3, were excluded. The authors judged a highly shared variant cluster likely a sequencing artifact.

The sample consisted of PBMCs. This sequence originates from a middle-aged man in good health and CMV-seronegative. V gene TRBV5-1 combines with J gene TRBJ2-3; 14 bases match TRBD2. The CDR3 DNA reads TGCGCCAGCTACGCGGGACTAGCGGGGGGCACAGATACGCAGTATTTT. As protein: CASYAGLAGGTDTQYF.